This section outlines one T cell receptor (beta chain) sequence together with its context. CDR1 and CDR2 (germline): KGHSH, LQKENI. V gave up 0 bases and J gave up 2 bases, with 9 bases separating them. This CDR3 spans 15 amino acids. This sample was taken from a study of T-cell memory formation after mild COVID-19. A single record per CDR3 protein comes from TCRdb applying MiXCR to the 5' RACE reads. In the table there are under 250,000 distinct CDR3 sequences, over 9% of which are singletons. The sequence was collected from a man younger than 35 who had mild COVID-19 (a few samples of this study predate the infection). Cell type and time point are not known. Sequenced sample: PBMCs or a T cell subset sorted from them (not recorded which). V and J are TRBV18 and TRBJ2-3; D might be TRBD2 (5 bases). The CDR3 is CASSPPSGSTDTQYF. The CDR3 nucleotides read TGTGCCAGCTCACCACCGTCGGGATCCACAGATACGCAGTATTTT. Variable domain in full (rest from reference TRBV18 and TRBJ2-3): NAGVMQNPRHLVRRRGQEARLRCSPMKGHSHVYWYRQLPEEGLKFMVYLQKENIIDESGMPKERFSAEFPKEGPSILRIQQVVRGDSAAYFCASSPPSGSTDTQYFGPGTRLTVL.